This is a list of T cell receptor beta chains from one sample in a study of blood T cell repertoires in COVID-19. Data came from immunoSEQ multiplex PCR; TCRdb stores just in-frame clones and leaves some out. The sample lists hundreds of thousands of clones, about 88% occurring once. Sequencing was done on a sample of PBMCs or T cells enriched from blood (not recorded which). The receptors shown here come from a man between 60 and 70 years old who had recovered from COVID-19. Each CDR3 is given with its conserved first and last residue.

j_call	v_call	cdr3_aa
TRBJ2-1	TRBV27	CASSLSGWREGLNEQFF
TRBJ2-1	TRBV5-1	CASSFLAGDNEQFF
TRBJ2-5	TRBV6-6	CASSRRGREETQYF
TRBJ2-5	TRBV6-1	CASSEAYGLAGGRETQYF
TRBJ2-2	TRBV5-6	CASTKTGELFF
TRBJ2-3	TRBV6-1	CASSEGLALGADTQYF
TRBJ1-5	TRBV24-1	CATGRDSKQPQHF
TRBJ2-5	TRBV2	CASGSTSGSSETQYF
TRBJ1-5	TRBV29-1	CSVGEASNQPQHF
TRBJ2-7	TRBV20-1	CSASQGGPYEQYF
TRBJ1-2	TRBV19	CASSMGRDRPSYGYTF
TRBJ2-7	TRBV10-3	CATGNRADEQYF
TRBJ2-3	TRBV5-1	CASSLIAGVSDTQYF
TRBJ2-1	TRBV11-3	CASSLEQYNEQFF
TRBJ1-2	TRBV29-1	CSVDRFYYGYTF
TRBJ2-7	TRBV9	CASSVSGTGGYEQYF
TRBJ2-1	TRBV5-4	CASSLSRSGRGYNEQFF
TRBJ1-6	TRBV6-5	CASSLVQGNSPLHF
TRBJ2-7	TRBV6-1	CASSEGTSGSYEQYF
TRBJ2-1	TRBV4-1	CASSQTLGGGNNEQFF
TRBJ1-1	TRBV12-3/TRBV12-4	CASSPREGTEAFF
TRBJ1-4	TRBV30	CAWARQGIGKLFF
TRBJ2-1	TRBV27	CASSQVNNEQFF
TRBJ2-1	TRBV6-5	CASSQAGSPYNEQFF
TRBJ1-4	TRBV6-5	CASSYSPGGYEKLFF
TRBJ1-1	TRBV6-2/TRBV6-3	CASSYLPRRQVRFTEAFF
TRBJ1-2	TRBV6-2/TRBV6-3	CASSYSNSVGYTF
TRBJ1-2	TRBV30	CAWGAGAGGDYGYTF
TRBJ1-1	TRBV5-4	CASGGQGITEAFF
TRBJ1-5	TRBV29-1	CSVAGGNGNQPQHF
TRBJ2-7	TRBV6-5	CASSWDRALGEQYF
TRBJ2-4	TRBV2	CASSGRTSGGGTSKNIQYF
TRBJ1-6	TRBV7-2	CASSPQTGKKAPLHF
TRBJ2-3	TRBV2	CASSGGTTNTDTQYF
TRBJ1-4	TRBV5-5	CASSFLVGTNEKLFF
TRBJ1-3	TRBV9	CASSSRDRGLGNTIYF
TRBJ2-3	TRBV2	CASSEVRTGEEADTQYF
TRBJ2-7	TRBV6-4	CASSDPAGPYEQYF
TRBJ2-1	TRBV19	CASTLAGGRYNEQFF
TRBJ2-7	TRBV5-4	CASSPRSVNAEQYF
TRBJ1-2	TRBV7-9	CASSVNRAGYTF
TRBJ1-4	TRBV9	CASSVGMTGYEKLFF
TRBJ1-1	TRBV27	CASSYRVLGTEAFF
TRBJ2-7	TRBV12-1	CASSFALGTSGYEQYF
TRBJ2-1	TRBV6-5	CASIPTGATYNEQFF
TRBJ1-1	TRBV24-1	CATSDGTGEAFF
TRBJ2-3	TRBV24-1	CATSSGGGTDTQYF
TRBJ2-1	TRBV7-8	CASSLVWRGPFVDEQFF
TRBJ2-2	TRBV5-3	CARSLVCRHLFPSNTGELFF
TRBJ1-1	TRBV11-3	CASTSTTGRFTEAFF
TRBJ1-1	TRBV29-1	CSVEKPNAAEAFF
TRBJ1-1	TRBV4-1	CASSQLYRGARSFF
TRBJ2-2	TRBV9	CASSESYYTGELFF
TRBJ2-7	TRBV27	CASSPPGLSSYEQYF
TRBJ2-2	TRBV5-4	CASSLGGDTGELFF